The clone carrying this TCR beta chain was seen a handful of times. PCR involved 60 Vbeta and 13 Jbeta primers. Clones were sequenced by immunoSEQ multiplex PCR, and TCRdb holds only the in-frame ones, with some missing. The table shows over 150,000 clones, with 70% to 80% occurring only once. The sample originates from a study of cytomegalovirus exposure and HLA in healthy donors. This CDR3 is 16 amino acids long. After removal of 5 bases from V and 2 bases from J, the junction contained 11 bases not matched to a gene. Germline loops: CDR1 LNHDA, CDR2 SQIVND (reference sequence). The sequence derives from a woman in her fifties or sixties in good health and CMV-seropositive. Input material: PBMCs. This chain connects TRBV19 to TRBJ2-5; TRBD2 agrees at 7 bases. This chain's CDR3 is CASSQDGRNGQETQYF. The CDR3 DNA is TGTGCCAGTAGTCAGGACGGGAGGAACGGGCAAGAGACCCAGTACTTC.